This T cell receptor (beta chain) is drawn from a study of T cell repertoires in cytomegalovirus infection (dated by TCRdb to between 2019 and 2020). Looking at the study overall: Recently identified HLA-C-restricted CMV epitopes, whose presentation resists viral immunomodulation, were targeted by peptide stimulations together with well-studied HLA-B-restricted epitopes. Donor HLA type was relevant to the analysis, because carriage of CMV infection together with the matching HLA type was indicated by public TCR beta signatures.

Summary of the overall study and its limitations: Carriers of CMV infection plus the relevant HLA type were discriminated by the cumulative frequency of public TCR beta family members in the study cohort and in an independent approximately 360-donor cohort. The ex vivo response was dominated by HLA-C-restricted CMV-specific TCR beta clonotypes, which also provided the single most frequent clonotype in two of eight donors.

TCRdb records Illumina HiSeq 1500 as the sequencer. Clones were called with MiXCR by TCRdb after fastp trimmed the public reads at Q25, and only in-frame beta chains were retained. Here each entry gathers all rows of one CDR3 protein and keeps the most common genes and DNA. Present in this sample are about 920,000 distinct CDR3 sequences, more than 25% of which were seen just once. Around 15% of the sample is held by the ten biggest clonotypes. Points on this clonotype: Its antigen target is currently unknown. No quality values exist for individual bases; no much larger clone is one base distant.

The germline V gene (reference sequence) yields MNHEY for CDR1 and SMNVEV for CDR2. Clipping removes 4 bases from V and 2 bases from J, with 11 as the unmatched junction base count. The CDR3 holds 17 amino acids from the cysteine to the phenylalanine. Just CDR3 DNA is preserved here, 51 bases in frame from base 1. The treatment or condition label for this specimen denotes: in vitro stimulation with specific CMV peptide epitopes to enrich CMV-specific T cells. Specimen: cultured CD8+ T cells from PBMCs, collected from culture after CMV antigen stimulation. The sequence derives from a human donor in good health (CMV status not recorded). Some clones in this sample may be carry-over from other donors' samples. The sequence links TRBV27 to TRBJ2-1; TRBD1 lines up with 7 middle nucleotides. The DNA is as follows: TGTGCCAGCAGTTCCATCGCGAACAGGGGAACCTACAATGAGCAGTTCTTC. Protein translation: CASSSIANRGTYNEQFF.